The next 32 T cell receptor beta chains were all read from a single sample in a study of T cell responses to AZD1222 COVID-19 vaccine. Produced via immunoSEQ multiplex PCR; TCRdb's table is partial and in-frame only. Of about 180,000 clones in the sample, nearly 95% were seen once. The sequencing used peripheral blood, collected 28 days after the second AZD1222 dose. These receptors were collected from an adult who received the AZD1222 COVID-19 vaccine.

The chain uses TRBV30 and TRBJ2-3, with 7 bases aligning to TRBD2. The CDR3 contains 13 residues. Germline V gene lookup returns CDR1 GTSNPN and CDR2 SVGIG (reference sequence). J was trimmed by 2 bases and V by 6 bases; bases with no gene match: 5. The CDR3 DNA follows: TGTGCCTGTCCCGGGACTAACACAGATACGCAGTATTTT. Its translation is CACPGTNTDTQYF.

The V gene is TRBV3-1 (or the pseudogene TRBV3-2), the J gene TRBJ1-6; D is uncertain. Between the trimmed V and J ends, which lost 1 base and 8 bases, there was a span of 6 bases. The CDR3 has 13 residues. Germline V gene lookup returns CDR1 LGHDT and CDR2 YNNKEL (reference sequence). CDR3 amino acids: CASSQALDSPLHF. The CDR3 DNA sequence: TGTGCCAGCAGCCAAGCATTGGATTCACCCCTCCACTTT.

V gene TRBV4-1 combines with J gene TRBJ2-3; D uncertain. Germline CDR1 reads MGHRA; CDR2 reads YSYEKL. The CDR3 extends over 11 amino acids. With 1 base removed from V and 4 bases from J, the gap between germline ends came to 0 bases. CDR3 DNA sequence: TGCGCCAGCAGCCAAGCAGATACGCAGTATTTT. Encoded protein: CASSQADTQYF.

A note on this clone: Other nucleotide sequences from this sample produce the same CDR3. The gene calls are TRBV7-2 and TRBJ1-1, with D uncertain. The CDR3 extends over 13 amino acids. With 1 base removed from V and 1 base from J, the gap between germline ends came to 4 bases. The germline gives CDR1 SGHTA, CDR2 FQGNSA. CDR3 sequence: CASSLGENTEAFF. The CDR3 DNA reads TGTGCCAGCAGCTTAGGGGAGAACACTGAAGCTTTCTTT.

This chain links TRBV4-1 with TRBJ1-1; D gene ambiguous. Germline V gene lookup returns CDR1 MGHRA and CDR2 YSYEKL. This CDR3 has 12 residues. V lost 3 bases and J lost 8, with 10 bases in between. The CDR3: CASSQTGLEAFF. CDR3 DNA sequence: TGCGCCAGCAGCCAGACCGGCCTCGAAGCTTTCTTT.

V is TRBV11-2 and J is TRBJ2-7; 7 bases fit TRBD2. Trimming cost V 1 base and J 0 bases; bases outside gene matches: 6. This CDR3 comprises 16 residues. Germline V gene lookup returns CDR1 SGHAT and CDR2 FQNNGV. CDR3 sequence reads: CASSLVSAGRSYEQYF. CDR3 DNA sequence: TGTGCCAGCAGCTTAGTTTCAGCGGGGCGCTCCTACGAGCAGTACTTC.

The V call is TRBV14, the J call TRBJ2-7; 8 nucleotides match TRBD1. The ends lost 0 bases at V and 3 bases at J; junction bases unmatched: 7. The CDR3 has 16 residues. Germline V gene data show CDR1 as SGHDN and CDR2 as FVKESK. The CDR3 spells CASSQDNRDRRYEQYF. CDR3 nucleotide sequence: TGTGCCAGCAGCCAAGACAACCGGGACAGGCGCTACGAGCAGTACTTC.

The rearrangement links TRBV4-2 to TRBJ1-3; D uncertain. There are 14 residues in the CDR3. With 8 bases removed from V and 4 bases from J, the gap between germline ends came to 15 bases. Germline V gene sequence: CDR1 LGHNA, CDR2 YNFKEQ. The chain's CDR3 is CASHDRLYGNTIYF. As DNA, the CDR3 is TGTGCCAGCCATGATAGGCTCTACGGAAACACCATATATTTT.

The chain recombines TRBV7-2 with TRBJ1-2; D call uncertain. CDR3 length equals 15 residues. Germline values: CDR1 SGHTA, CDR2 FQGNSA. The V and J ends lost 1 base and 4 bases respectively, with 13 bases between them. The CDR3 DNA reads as TGTGCCAGCAGCTTAGACTGGGATTTAGGCTATGGCTACACCTTC. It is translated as CASSLDWDLGYGYTF.

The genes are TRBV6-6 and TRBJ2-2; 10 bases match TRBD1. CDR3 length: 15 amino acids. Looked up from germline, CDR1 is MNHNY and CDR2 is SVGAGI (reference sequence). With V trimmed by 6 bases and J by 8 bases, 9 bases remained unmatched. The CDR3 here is CASRTGTGVPGELFF. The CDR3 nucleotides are TGTGCCAGCAGGACCGGGACAGGGGTCCCTGGGGAGCTGTTTTTT.

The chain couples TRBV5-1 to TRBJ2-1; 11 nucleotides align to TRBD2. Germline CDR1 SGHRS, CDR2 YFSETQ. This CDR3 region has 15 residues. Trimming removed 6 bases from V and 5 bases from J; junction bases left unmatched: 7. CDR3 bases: TGCGCCAGCACCGTTACTAGCGGGGGCCACAATGAGCAGTTCTTC. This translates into CASTVTSGGHNEQFF.

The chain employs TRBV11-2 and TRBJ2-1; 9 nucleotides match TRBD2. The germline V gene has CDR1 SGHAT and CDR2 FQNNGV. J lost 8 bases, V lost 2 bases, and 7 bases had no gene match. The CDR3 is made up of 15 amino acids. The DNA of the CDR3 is TGTGCCAGCAGCTTAATGGGCGGGAGGGGGGATGAGCAGTTCTTC. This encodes CASSLMGGRGDEQFF.

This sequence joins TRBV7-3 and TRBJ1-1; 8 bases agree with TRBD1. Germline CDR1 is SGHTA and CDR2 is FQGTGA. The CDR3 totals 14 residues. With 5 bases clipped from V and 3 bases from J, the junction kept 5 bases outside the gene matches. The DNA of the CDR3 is TGTGCCAGCAGCCTGGACAGGGCGGACACTGAAGCTTTCTTT. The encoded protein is CASSLDRADTEAFF.

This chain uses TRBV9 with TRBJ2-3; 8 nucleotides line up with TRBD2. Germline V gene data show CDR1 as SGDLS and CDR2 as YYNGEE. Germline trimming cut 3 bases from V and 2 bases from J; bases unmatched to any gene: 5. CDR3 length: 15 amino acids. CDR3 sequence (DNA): TGTGCCAGCAGCGCAGCGGGGGCTACCACAGATACGCAGTATTTT. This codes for CASSAAGATTDTQYF.

The CDR3 DNA reads TGTGCCAGCTCACCACAGGCGACTACTCAAGAGACCCAGTACTTC. Protein sequence: CASSPQATTQETQYF. V is TRBV18 and J is TRBJ2-5, with D tentatively TRBD2 (5 bases). V gave up 1 base and J gave up 2 bases, with 11 bases separating them. Germline CDR1 reads KGHSH; CDR2 reads LQKENI. The CDR3 totals 15 residues.

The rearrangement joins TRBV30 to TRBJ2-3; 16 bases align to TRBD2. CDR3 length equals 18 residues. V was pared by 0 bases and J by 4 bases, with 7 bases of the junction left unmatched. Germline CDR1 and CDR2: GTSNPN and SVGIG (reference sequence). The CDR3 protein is CAWSVLGTSGRAPDTQYF. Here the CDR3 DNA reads TGTGCCTGGAGTGTACTGGGGACTAGCGGGAGGGCCCCAGATACGCAGTATTTT.

CDR3 DNA sequence: TGTGCCAGCAGCTCCCAGGATGAAAAACTGTTTTTT. Its translation is CASSSQDEKLFF. The chain is built from TRBV7-9 and TRBJ1-4; D is unresolved. The CDR3 runs 12 residues. V dropped 4 bases and J dropped 6 bases, with 6 bases sitting between them. The germline gives CDR1 SEHNR, CDR2 FQNEAQ (reference sequence).

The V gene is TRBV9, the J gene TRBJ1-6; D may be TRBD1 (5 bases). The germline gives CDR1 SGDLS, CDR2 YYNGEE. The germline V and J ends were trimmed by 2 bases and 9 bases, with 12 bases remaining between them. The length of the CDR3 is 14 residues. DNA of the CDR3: TGTGCCAGCAGCGTTCAGGGCGCAGGTTCACCCCTCCACTTT. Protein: CASSVQGAGSPLHF. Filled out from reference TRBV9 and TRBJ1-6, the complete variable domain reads DSGVTQTPKHLITATGQRVTLRCSPRSGDLSVYWYQQSLDQGLQFLIQYYNGEERAKGNILERFSAQQFPDLHSELNLSSLELGDSALYFCASSVQGAGSPLHFGNGTRLTVT.

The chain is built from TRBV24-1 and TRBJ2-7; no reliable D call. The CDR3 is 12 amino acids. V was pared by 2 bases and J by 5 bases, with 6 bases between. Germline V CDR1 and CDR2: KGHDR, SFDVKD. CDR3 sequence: CATSDYQNEQYF. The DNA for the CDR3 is TGTGCCACCAGTGATTACCAAAACGAGCAGTACTTC.

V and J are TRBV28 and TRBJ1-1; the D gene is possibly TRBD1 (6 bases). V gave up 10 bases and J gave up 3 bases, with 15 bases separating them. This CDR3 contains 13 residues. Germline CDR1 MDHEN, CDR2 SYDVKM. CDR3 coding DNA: TGTGCCACAAGTACAGGGAGCCACACTGAAGCTTTCTTT. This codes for CATSTGSHTEAFF.

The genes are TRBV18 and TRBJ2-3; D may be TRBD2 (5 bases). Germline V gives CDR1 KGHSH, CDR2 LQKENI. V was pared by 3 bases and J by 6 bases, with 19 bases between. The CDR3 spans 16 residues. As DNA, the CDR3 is TGTGCCAGCTCACCGGGCAGCTTGGCGGGTGCTGATACGCAGTATTTT. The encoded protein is CASSPGSLAGADTQYF.

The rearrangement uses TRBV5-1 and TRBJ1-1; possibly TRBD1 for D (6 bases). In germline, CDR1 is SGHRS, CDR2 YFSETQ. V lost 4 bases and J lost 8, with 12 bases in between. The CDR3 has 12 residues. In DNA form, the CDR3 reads TGCGCCAGCAGCGCGCCGGGGGCCGAAGCTTTCTTT. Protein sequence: CASSAPGAEAFF.

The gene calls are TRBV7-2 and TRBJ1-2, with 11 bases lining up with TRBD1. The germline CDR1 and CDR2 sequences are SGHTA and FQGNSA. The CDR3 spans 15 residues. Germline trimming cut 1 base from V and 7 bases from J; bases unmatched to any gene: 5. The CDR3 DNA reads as TGTGCCAGCAGCTTAGAGGAGGGGACAGGGGGTGGCTACACCTTC. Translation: CASSLEEGTGGGYTF.

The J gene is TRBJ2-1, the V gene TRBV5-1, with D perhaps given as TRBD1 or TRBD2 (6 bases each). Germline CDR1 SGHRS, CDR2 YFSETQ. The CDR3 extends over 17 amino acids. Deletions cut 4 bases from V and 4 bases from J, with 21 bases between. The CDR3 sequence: CASSPSPGAGPYNEQFF. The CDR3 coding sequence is TGCGCCAGCAGCCCAAGTCCGGGGGCCGGCCCTTACAATGAGCAGTTCTTC.

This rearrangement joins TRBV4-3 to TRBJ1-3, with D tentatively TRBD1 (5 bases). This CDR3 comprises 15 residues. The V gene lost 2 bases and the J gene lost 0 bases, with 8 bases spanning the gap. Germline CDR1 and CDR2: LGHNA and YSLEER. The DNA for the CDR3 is TGCGCCAGCAGCCAACGACAGAGCTCTGGAAACACCATATATTTT. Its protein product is CASSQRQSSGNTIYF.

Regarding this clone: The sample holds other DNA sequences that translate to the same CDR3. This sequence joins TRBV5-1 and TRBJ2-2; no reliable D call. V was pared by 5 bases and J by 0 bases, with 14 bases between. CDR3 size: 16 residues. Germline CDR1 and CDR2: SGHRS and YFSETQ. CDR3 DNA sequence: TGCGCCAGCAGGCACCAAGAAGTCTCGAACACCGGGGAGCTGTTTTTT. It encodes CASRHQEVSNTGELFF.

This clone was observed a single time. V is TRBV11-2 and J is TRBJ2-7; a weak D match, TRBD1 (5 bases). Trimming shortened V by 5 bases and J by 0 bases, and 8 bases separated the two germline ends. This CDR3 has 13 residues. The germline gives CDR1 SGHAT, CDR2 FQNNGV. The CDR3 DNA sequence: TGTGCCAGCAGCCCAGGGTTCTCCTACGAGCAGTACTTC. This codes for CASSPGFSYEQYF.

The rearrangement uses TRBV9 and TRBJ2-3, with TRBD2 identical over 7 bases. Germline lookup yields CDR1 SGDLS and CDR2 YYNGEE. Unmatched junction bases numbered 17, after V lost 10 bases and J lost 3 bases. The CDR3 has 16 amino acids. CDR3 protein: CAGTGGSFFRTDTQYF. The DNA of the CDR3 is TGTGCCGGGACGGGCGGGAGCTTCTTTAGGACAGATACGCAGTATTTT.

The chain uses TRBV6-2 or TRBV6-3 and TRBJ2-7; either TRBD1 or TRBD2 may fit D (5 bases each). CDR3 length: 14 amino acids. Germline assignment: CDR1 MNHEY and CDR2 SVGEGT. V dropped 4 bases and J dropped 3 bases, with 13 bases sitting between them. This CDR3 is CASSSYGADYEQYF. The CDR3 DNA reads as TGTGCCAGCAGTTCTTACGGGGCCGACTACGAGCAGTACTTC.

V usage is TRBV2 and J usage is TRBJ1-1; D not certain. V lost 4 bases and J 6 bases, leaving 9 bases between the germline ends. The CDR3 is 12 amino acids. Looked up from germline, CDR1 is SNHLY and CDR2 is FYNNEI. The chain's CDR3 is CASSADQAEAFF. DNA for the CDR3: TGTGCCAGCAGTGCAGACCAGGCTGAAGCTTTCTTT.

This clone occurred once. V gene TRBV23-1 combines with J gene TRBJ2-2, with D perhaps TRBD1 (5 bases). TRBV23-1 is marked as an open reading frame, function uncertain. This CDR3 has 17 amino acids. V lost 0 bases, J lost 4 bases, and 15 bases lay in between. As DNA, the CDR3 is TGCGCCAGCAGTCAATCGGAACAAGGAAGGGGCACCGGGGAGCTGTTTTTT. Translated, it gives CASSQSEQGRGTGELFF.

DNA of the CDR3: TGTGCCAGCAGGCGGGAGCGGGGGGACACAGATACGCAGTATTTT. Its translation is CASRRERGDTDTQYF. The chain joins TRBV6-5 to TRBJ2-3; 9 bases align to TRBD2. The V gene's germline CDR1 is MNHEY and CDR2 SVGAGI. The CDR3 has 15 residues. V shed 6 bases, J shed 2 bases, and the junction held 6 bases outside the gene matches.